These T cell receptor beta chains were read from a single sample in a study of T-cell reconstitution after alpha-beta-depleted transplantation in children. Each CDR3 protein gets one entry after TCRdb re-called the PCR reads with MiXCR. The sample lists roughly 500,000 distinct CDR3 sequences; over 25% were seen once. Material: PBMCs from the stem cell graft donor, obtained from the stem cell graft. These receptors were taken from a human donor who donated a stem cell graft to a child with aplastic anemia. Each CDR3 is given with its conserved first and last residue. Each record gives: D gene, V gene, J gene, clone size, CDR3 DNA, CDR3 protein. D genes are given only for firm matches. Some rows mark clone size as missing; the rest say once, few, many or name a class of expanded clone.

TRBD1	TRBV19	TRBJ1-5	.	TGTGCCAGTAATACCGCAGGGGGCGCGGTTCAGCCCCAGCATTTT	CASNTAGGAVQPQHF
.	TRBV3-1	TRBJ2-5	.	TGTGCCAGCAGCCCCCGGAGGCTAACTCAAGAGACCCAGTACTTC	CASSPRRLTQETQYF
.	TRBV12-3/TRBV12-4	TRBJ2-7	.	TGTGCCAGCAGCCAAAGTCAAGGTCTGGGCGAGCAGTACTTC	CASSQSQGLGEQYF
TRBD1	TRBV9	TRBJ1-1	.	TGTGCCAGCAGCGTAAGGGACAGGGGACTCTCTGAAGCTTTCTTT	CASSVRDRGLSEAFF
.	TRBV5-1	TRBJ2-1	.	TGCGCCAGCAGCCAAATTGGGCCGCGTGAGCAGTTCTTC	CASSQIGPREQFF
TRBD1	TRBV5-6	TRBJ2-5	few	TGTGCCAGCACCCTGGACAGGATTGAGACCCAGTACTTC	CASTLDRIETQYF
TRBD2	TRBV7-6	TRBJ2-5	.	TGTGCCAGCAGCTTAGTGCCAGCGGGAGGGCCAGGAGAGACCCAGTACTTC	CASSLVPAGGPGETQYF
TRBD2	TRBV5-6	TRBJ2-1	.	TGTGCCAGCAGCCGGGTGGGGGGGATCGGGACTAGCGCCTACAATGAGCAGTTCTTC	CASSRVGGIGTSAYNEQFF
.	TRBV6-5	TRBJ1-5	few	TGTGCCAGCAGTTACTCGTCCGACATCGGGAATCAGCCCCAGCATTTT	CASSYSSDIGNQPQHF
.	TRBV28	TRBJ2-1	few	TGTGCCAGCAGTTTGATTCGCAGAGAGCAGTTCTTC	CASSLIRREQFF
.	TRBV10-3	TRBJ2-3	few	TGTGCCATCAGGACTGGGGGGAGTCCAGATACGCAGTATTTT	CAIRTGGSPDTQYF
TRBD1	TRBV20-1	TRBJ1-1	few	TGCAGTGCTCCCGGGACAGTGAACACTGAAGCTTTCTTT	CSAPGTVNTEAFF
.	TRBV12-3/TRBV12-4	TRBJ1-6	.	TGTGCCAGCAGCGTGGGGTCAGAGTCACCCCTCCACTTT	CASSVGSESPLHF
TRBD1	TRBV7-8	TRBJ1-1	.	TGTGCCAGCAGCTGGGGGGACAGACGCATGAACACTGAAGCTTTCTTT	CASSWGDRRMNTEAFF
.	TRBV12-3/TRBV12-4	TRBJ2-7	.	TGTGCCAGCAGTTTAGGGCCGCCCCCTCGCTACGAGCAGTACTTC	CASSLGPPPRYEQYF
TRBD2	TRBV6-2/TRBV6-3	TRBJ2-3	.	TGTGCCAGCAGCCCCGGACTAGCGGGGGGCCCAGATACGCAGTATTTT	CASSPGLAGGPDTQYF
.	TRBV20-1	TRBJ1-5	few	TGCAGTGCTAGAGTAAGAGACAGGCCCAATCAGCCCCAGCATTTT	CSARVRDRPNQPQHF
TRBD2	TRBV20-1	TRBJ2-7	few	TGCAGTGCTCCACTAGCGGGCAGGCCCTACGAGCAGTACTTC	CSAPLAGRPYEQYF
.	TRBV7-2	TRBJ1-6	.	TGTGCCAGCAGCTCAGTGCCACCCCTCCACTTT	CASSSVPPLHF
TRBD2	TRBV7-8	TRBJ2-5	.	TGTGCCAGCAGCTCTTCATCTAGCGGGAGGGCCCGGGAGACCCAGTACTTC	CASSSSSSGRARETQYF
TRBD2	TRBV12-3/TRBV12-4	TRBJ2-7	.	TGTGCCAGCAGTCCTAGCGGGCGACTAGCGGGGGCCGGCGAGCAGTACTTC	CASSPSGRLAGAGEQYF
.	TRBV20-1	TRBJ1-6	.	TGCAGTGCCCTATTAGGACGGAGCTCCTATAATTCACCCCTCCACTTT	CSALLGRSSYNSPLHF
TRBD1	TRBV7-6	TRBJ1-1	.	TGTGCCAGCAGCGGGGACAGCGGTTCGGCTTTCTTT	CASSGDSGSAFF
TRBD1	TRBV20-1	TRBJ2-3	once	TGCTGTGCTAGTCCCAGGGGGCGCGGGGTGAGCACAGATACGCAGTATTTT	CCASPRGRGVSTDTQYF
TRBD2	TRBV2	TRBJ2-1	.	TGTGCCAGCAGGGAGCGACTAGCGGGGGATGATGAGCAGTTCTTC	CASRERLAGDDEQFF
TRBD1	TRBV16	TRBJ1-1	few	TGTGCCAGCAACCTCAGGGGGCGCACTGAAGCTTTCTTT	CASNLRGRTEAFF
.	TRBV7-2	TRBJ2-1	.	TGTGCCAGCAGCTTAGGGCAGCACAATGAGCAGTTCTTC	CASSLGQHNEQFF
.	TRBV5-4	TRBJ2-7	.	TGTGCCAGCAGCCCCGTGGGGTACTCCTACGAGCAGTACTTC	CASSPVGYSYEQYF
.	TRBV20-1	TRBJ1-2	.	TGCAGTGCTAGGAAGGACGGACAGACCCCTTGGGGCTACACCTTC	CSARKDGQTPWGYTF
.	TRBV13	TRBJ2-3	.	TGTGCCAGCAGCTTAGAGTACTCAAGGACTCGGAGCACAGATACGCAGTATTTT	CASSLEYSRTRSTDTQYF
.	TRBV30	TRBJ2-3	few	TGTGCCTGGAGGCCACAGGGATGGGGTACGCAGTATTTT	CAWRPQGWGTQYF
.	TRBV5-4	TRBJ2-5	.	TGTGCCAGCAGCGTCCCGCATATCGTTCCGGAGACCCAGTACTTC	CASSVPHIVPETQYF
TRBD1	TRBV12-3/TRBV12-4	TRBJ1-6	.	TGTGCCAGCAGCCAGACAGGGGGTCGATCACCCCTCCACTTT	CASSQTGGRSPLHF
.	TRBV7-2	TRBJ2-5	few	TGTGCCAGCAGCTTCGGAAGGAATAGGCAGGAGACCCAGTACTTC	CASSFGRNRQETQYF
TRBD2	TRBV9	TRBJ2-1	.	TGTGCCAGCAGCGTAGAACTAGCGGGAGCCAGTTCCCTCGATGAGCAGTTCTTC	CASSVELAGASSLDEQFF
TRBD1	TRBV24-1	TRBJ1-1	.	TGTGCCACCAGTGCTCCGGGACAGGGATTCACAAGCCCCATGAACACTGAAGCTTTCTTT	CATSAPGQGFTSPMNTEAFF
TRBD1	TRBV7-6	TRBJ1-6	few	TGTGCCAGCAGTCCGGACAGGGGGTCCTATAATTCACCCCTCCACTTT	CASSPDRGSYNSPLHF
.	TRBV18	TRBJ2-3	few	TGTGCCACCACGCGGAGGGTGTTAGAAACAGATACGCAGTATTTT	CATTRRVLETDTQYF
.	TRBV20-1	TRBJ2-3	few	TGCAGTGCTAGAGAATGGTACCGTGGCACAGATACGCAGTATTTT	CSAREWYRGTDTQYF
.	TRBV25-1	TRBJ1-1	few	TGTGCCAGCAGTGGTCCCGGAGTGAACACTGAAGCTTTCTTT	CASSGPGVNTEAFF
.	TRBV29-1	TRBJ1-1	.	TGCAGCGCCCGAGCCTACAGGAACACTGAAGCTTTCTTT	CSARAYRNTEAFF
.	TRBV7-9	TRBJ2-4	.	TGTGCCAGCAGCCCCCAGACAGGACTAGCCAAAAACATTCAGTACTTC	CASSPQTGLAKNIQYF
.	TRBV24-1	TRBJ2-1	.	TGTGCCACCGAGGGGGAAAACTACAATGAGCAGTTCTTC	CATEGENYNEQFF